This TCR beta chain is drawn from a study of Ad26.COV2.S vaccination and SARS-CoV-2 variants. Data came from immunoSEQ multiplex PCR; TCRdb stores just in-frame clones and leaves some out. The table has roughly 330,000 clones, under 90% seen once. The CDR3 spans 17 residues. Trimming cost V 5 bases and J 2 bases, with 18 bases left between them. The germline CDR1 and CDR2 sequences are SEHNR and FQNEAQ (reference sequence). Treatment specified: around 19 received Ad26.COV2.S at low or high dose, single or two shots; about 5 received placebo; per-sample allocation not given. Collection of samples fell on day 63 after the first vaccine or placebo injection.

The sequences come from peripheral blood, collected in a trial of Ad26.COV2.S vaccine versus placebo. The chain uses TRBV7-9 and TRBJ1-4; a weak D match, TRBD1 (5 bases). This TCR derives from a person aged 18-60 years who received the Ad26.COV2.S COVID-19 vaccine or a placebo. As DNA, the CDR3 is TGTGCCAGCAGCAAAGGAGCCTCAGGGTGGACTAATGAAAAACTGTTTTTT. Translation: CASSKGASGWTNEKLFF.